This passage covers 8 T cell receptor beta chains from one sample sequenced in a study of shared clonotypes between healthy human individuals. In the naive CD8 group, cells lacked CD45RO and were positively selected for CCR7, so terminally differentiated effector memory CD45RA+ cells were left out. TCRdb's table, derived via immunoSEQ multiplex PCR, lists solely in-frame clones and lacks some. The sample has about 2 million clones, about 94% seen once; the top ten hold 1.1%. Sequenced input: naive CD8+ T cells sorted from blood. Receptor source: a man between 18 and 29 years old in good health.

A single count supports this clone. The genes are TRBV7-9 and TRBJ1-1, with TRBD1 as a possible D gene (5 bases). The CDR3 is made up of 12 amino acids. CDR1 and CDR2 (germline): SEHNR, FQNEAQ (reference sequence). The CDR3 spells CATPGGGTEAFF. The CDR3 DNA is TGTGCTACTCCTGGGGGAGGCACTGAAGCTTTCTTT. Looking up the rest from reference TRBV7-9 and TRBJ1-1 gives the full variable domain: DTGVSQNPRHKITKRGQNVTFRCDPISEHNRLYWYRQTLGQGPEFLTYFQNEAQLEKSRLLSDRFSAERPKGSFSTLEIQRTEQGDSAMYLCATPGGGTEAFFGQGTRLTVV.

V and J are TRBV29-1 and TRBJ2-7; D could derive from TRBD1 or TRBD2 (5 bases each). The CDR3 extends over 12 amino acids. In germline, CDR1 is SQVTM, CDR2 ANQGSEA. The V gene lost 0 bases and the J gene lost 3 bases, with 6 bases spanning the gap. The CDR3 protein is CSVEEGVYEQYF. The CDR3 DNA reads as TGCAGCGTTGAAGAGGGGGTCTACGAGCAGTACTTC.

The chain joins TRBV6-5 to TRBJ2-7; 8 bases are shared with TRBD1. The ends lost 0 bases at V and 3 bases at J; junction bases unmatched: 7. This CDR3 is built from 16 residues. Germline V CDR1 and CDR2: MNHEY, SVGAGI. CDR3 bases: TGTGCCAGCAGTTACTCGTCGGGACAGGCTATCTACGAGCAGTACTTC. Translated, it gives CASSYSSGQAIYEQYF.

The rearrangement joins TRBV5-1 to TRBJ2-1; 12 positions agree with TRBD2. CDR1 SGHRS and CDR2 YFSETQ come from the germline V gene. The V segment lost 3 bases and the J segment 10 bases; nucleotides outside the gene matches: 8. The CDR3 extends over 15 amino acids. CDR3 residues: CASSWRLAGGQEQFF. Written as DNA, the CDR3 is TGCGCCAGCAGCTGGAGGCTAGCGGGGGGGCAGGAGCAGTTCTTC.

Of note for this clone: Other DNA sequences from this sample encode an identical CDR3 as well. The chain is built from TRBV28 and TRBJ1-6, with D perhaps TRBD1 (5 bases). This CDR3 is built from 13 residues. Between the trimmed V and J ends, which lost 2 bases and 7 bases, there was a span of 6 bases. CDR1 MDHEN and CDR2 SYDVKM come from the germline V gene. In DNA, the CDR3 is TGTGCCAGCAGTTTAAGGGGAAATTCACCCCTCCACTTT. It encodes CASSLRGNSPLHF.

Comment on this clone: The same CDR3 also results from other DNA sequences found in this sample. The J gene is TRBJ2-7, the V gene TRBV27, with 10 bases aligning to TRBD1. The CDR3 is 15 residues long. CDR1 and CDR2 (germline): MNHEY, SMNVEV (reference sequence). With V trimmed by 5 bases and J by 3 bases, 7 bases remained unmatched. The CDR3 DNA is TGTGCCAGCAGTCCTGTAGGGACAGGGGTCTACGAGCAGTACTTC. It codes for CASSPVGTGVYEQYF.

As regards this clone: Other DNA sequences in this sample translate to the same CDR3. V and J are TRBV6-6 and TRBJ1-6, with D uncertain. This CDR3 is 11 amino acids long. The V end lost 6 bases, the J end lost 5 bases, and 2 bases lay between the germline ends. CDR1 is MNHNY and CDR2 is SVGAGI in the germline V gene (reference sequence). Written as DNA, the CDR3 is TGTGCCAGCAGCAATAATTCACCCCTCCACTTT. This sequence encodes CASSNNSPLHF.

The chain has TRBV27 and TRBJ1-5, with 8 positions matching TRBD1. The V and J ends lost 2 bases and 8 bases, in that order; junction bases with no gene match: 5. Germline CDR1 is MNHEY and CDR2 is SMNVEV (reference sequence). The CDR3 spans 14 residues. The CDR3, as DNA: TGTGCCAGCAGTTTACCCGACAGGGGTGAGCCCCAGCATTTT. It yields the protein CASSLPDRGEPQHF.